The subject of this entry is one T cell receptor (beta chain). Its antigen is as yet unknown. The PCR made use of 60 Vbeta and 13 Jbeta primers. Only in-frame clones appear in the TCRdb table, and some are missing; sequencing was by immunoSEQ multiplex PCR. The sample comprises about 170,000 clones, roughly 80% of which are singletons, and under 3% rests with the top ten. These data are taken from a study of cytomegalovirus exposure and HLA in healthy donors. Study-level findings and limits: A previous analysis found most TCR beta V segments productive roughly 90% or roughly 30% of the time.

This CDR3 comprises 15 residues. The V gene end was trimmed by 4 bases and the J gene end by 5 bases; junction bases not matched to a gene: 11. CDR1 and CDR2 from the germline V gene are SGHRS and YFSETQ. The chain has TRBV5-1 and TRBJ2-5, with 7 bases matching TRBD1. The sequencing sample was made of PBMCs. This TCR was sampled from a male donor in good health and CMV-seronegative. As DNA, the CDR3 is TGCGCCAGCAGCATACAGGGGCGGTTCGGGGAGACCCAGTACTTC. Residues: CASSIQGRFGETQYF.